The T cell receptor beta chain described here comes from a study of graft-versus-host responses after intestinal transplantation. The wider study: Among the recipients, all got anti-thymocyte globulin induction and then tacrolimus and steroids for around 3 years.

A remark on this clone: The antigen is unknown.

Study results and caveats: Recipient marrow contained GvH clones, some of which appeared first in ileum or blood.

Per germline, CDR1 MDHEN and CDR2 SYDVKM. V gave up 3 bases and J gave up 5 bases, with 11 bases separating them. This CDR3 is built from 13 residues. The repertoire was sequenced with immunoSEQ multiplex PCR; TCRdb's copy has only in-frame clones and lacks some. The sample has around 110,000 clones, 90% to 95% seen once. Source: unstimulated CD8+ T cells sorted from spleen or lymph node cells, taken before transplant. V and J are TRBV28 and TRBJ2-7; D ambiguous. This sequence was found in a human donor who was the organ donor for an intestinal transplant. The chain's CDR3 is CASSFGVVNEQYF. In DNA, the CDR3 is TGTGCCAGCAGTTTTGGGGTAGTCAACGAGCAGTACTTC.